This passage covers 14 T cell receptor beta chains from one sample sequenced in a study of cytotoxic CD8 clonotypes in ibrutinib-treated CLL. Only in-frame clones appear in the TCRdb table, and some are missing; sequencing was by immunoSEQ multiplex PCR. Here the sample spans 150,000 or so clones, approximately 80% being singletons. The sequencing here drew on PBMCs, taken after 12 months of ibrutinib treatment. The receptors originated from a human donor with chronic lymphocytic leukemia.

CDR3 in amino acids: CASSPRDGKETQYF. As DNA, the CDR3 is TGTGCCAGCTCACCACGGGACGGCAAAGAGACCCAGTACTTC. The chain couples TRBV18 to TRBJ2-5; TRBD1 or TRBD2 may be the D gene (5 bases each). The CDR3 covers 14 residues. Germline V gives CDR1 KGHSH, CDR2 LQKENI. Deletions cut 1 base from V and 3 bases from J, with 9 bases between.

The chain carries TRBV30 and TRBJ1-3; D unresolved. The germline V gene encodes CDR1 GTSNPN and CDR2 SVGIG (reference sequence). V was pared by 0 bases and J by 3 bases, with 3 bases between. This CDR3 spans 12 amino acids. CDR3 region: CAWSVDGNTIYF. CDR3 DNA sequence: TGTGCCTGGAGTGTTGATGGAAACACCATATATTTT.

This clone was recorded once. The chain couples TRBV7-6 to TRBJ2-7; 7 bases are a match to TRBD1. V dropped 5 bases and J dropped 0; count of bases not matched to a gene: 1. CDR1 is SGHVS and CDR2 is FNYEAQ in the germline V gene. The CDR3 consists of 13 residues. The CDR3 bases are TGTGCCAGCAGCCGACAGGGCTCCTACGAGCAGTACTTC. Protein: CASSRQGSYEQYF. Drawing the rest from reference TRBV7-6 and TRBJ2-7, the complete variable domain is GAGVSQSPRYKVTKRGQDVALRCDPISGHVSLYWYRQALGQGPEFLTYFNYEAQQDKSGLPNDRFSAERPEGSISTLTIQRTEQRDSAMYRCASSRQGSYEQYFGPGTRLTVT.

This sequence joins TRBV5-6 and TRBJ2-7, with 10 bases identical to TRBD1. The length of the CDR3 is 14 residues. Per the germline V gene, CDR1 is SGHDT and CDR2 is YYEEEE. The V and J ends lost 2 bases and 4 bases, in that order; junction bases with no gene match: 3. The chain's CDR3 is CASSFWDRGYEQYF. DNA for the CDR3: TGTGCCAGCAGCTTCTGGGACAGGGGTTACGAGCAGTACTTC.

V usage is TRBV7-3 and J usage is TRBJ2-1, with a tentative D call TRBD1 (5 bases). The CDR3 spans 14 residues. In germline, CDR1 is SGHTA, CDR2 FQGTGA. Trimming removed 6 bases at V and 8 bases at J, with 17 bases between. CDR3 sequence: CASRAAGVGHEQFF. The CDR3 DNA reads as TGTGCCAGCAGGGCGGCCGGAGTGGGGCATGAGCAGTTCTTC. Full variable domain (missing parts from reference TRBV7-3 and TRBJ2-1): GAGVSQTPSNKVTEKGKYVELRCDPISGHTALYWYRQSLGQGPEFLIYFQGTGAADDSGLPNDRFFAVRPEGSVSTLKIQRTERGDSAVYLCASRAAGVGHEQFFGPGTRLTVL.

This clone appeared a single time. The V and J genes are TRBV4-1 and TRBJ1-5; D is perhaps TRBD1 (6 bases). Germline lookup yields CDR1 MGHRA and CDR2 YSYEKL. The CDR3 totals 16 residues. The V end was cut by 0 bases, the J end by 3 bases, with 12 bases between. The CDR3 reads CASSQDPTGFNQPQHF. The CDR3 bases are TGCGCCAGCAGCCAAGACCCGACAGGTTTCAATCAGCCCCAGCATTTT.

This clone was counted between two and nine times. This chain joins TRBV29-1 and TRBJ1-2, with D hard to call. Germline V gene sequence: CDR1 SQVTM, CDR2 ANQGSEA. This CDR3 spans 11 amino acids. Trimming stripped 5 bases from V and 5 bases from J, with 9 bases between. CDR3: CSVRLAYGYTF. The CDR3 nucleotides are TGCAGCGTTCGTCTCGCGTATGGCTACACCTTC. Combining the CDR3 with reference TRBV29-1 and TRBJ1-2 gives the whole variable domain SAVISQKPSRDICQRGTSLTIQCQVDSQVTMMFWYRQQPGQSLTLIATANQGSEATYESGFVIDKFPISRPNLTFSTLTVSNMSPEDSSIYLCSVRLAYGYTFGSGTRLTVV.

This chain's CDR3 is CASSPGRTQPQHF. The CDR3 DNA reads TGTGCCAGCAGCCCGGGACGGACGCAGCCCCAGCATTTT. The genes are TRBV6-5 and TRBJ1-5; D is perhaps TRBD1 (5 bases). The germline V and J ends were trimmed by 6 bases and 7 bases, with 13 bases remaining between them. The length of the CDR3 is 13 residues. Germline V gene lookup returns CDR1 MNHEY and CDR2 SVGAGI.

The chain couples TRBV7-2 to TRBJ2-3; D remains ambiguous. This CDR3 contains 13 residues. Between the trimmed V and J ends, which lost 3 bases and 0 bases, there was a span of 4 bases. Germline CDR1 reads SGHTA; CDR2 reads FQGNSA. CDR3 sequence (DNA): TGTGCCAGCAGCTTTTCTAGCACAGATACGCAGTATTTT. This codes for CASSFSSTDTQYF.

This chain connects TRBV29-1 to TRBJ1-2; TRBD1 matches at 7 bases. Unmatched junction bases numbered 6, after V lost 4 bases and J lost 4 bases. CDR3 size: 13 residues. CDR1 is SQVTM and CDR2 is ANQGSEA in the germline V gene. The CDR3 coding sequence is TGCAGCGTTGGACCCAGGGGGATCTATGGCTACACCTTC. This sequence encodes CSVGPRGIYGYTF.

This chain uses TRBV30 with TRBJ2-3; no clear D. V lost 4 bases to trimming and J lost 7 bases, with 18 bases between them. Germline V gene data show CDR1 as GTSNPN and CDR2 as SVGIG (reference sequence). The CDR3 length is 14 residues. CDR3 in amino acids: CAWNRWQSGNTQYF. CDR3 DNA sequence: TGTGCCTGGAATAGGTGGCAGTCTGGGAATACGCAGTATTTT.

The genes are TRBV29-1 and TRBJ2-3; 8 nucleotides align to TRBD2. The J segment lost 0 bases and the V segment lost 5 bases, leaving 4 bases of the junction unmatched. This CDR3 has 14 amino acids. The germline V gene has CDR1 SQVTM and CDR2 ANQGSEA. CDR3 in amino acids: CSVLGRVSTDTQYF. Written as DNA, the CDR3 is TGCAGCGTTCTCGGGAGGGTCAGCACAGATACGCAGTATTTT.

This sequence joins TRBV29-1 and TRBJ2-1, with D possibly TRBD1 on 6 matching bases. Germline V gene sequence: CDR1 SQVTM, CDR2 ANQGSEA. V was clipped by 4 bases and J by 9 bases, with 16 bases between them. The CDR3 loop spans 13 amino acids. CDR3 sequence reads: CSVGRSLGGEQFF. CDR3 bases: TGCAGCGTTGGTAGGTCCCTAGGGGGTGAGCAGTTCTTC.

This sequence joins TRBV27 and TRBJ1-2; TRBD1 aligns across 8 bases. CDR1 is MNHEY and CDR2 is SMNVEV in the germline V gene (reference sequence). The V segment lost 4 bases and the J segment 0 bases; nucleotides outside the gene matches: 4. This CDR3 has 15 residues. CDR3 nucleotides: TGTGCCAGCAGTTCGCGGACAGGGCCTAACTATGGCTACACCTTC. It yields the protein CASSSRTGPNYGYTF.